Sequencing of this T cell receptor (beta chain) was carried out in a study of blood T cell repertoires in COVID-19. TCRdb's copy holds only in-frame clones and misses some; the assay was immunoSEQ multiplex PCR. This repertoire shows about 260,000 clones, approximately 85% found once; its top ten account for over 2%. Germline CDR1 MNHEY, CDR2 SMNVEV (reference sequence). This CDR3 comprises 17 residues. V lost 5 bases to trimming and J lost 4 bases, with 23 bases between them. Source material: PBMCs or T cells enriched from blood (not recorded which). V gene TRBV27 combines with J gene TRBJ1-1, with D perhaps TRBD1 (6 bases). The sequence was obtained from a woman in her fifties or sixties who had recovered from COVID-19. CDR3 in amino acids: CASSPPLNRDKGTEAFF. The CDR3 bases are TGTGCCAGCAGTCCCCCCCTTAACAGGGACAAGGGCACTGAAGCTTTCTTT.